The 3 T cell receptor beta chains below were found in one sample sequenced in a study of Ad26.COV2.S vaccination and SARS-CoV-2 variants. Only in-frame clones appear in the TCRdb table, and some are missing; sequencing was by immunoSEQ multiplex PCR. Altogether 350,000 to 500,000 clones are present, 70% to 90% being singletons, with the ten largest covering 3.6%. As for treatment: roughly 19 received Ad26.COV2.S at low or high dose, single or two shots; roughly five received placebo; per-sample allocation not given. Sample collection was performed on day 63 after the first vaccine or placebo injection. This specimen was peripheral blood, taken in a trial of Ad26.COV2.S vaccine versus placebo. These receptors were taken from a person aged 18-60 years who received the Ad26.COV2.S COVID-19 vaccine or a placebo.

The chain carries TRBV6-1 and TRBJ2-3; a weak D match, TRBD2 (6 bases). V gave up 3 bases and J gave up 6 bases, with 16 bases separating them. This CDR3 has 15 amino acids. Germline loops: CDR1 MNHNS, CDR2 SASEGT. This CDR3 reads CASSELSAGWDTQYF. The CDR3 coding sequence is TGTGCCAGCAGTGAGCTCTCTGCGGGGTGGGATACGCAGTATTTT.

This clone was counted only a few times. The J gene is TRBJ1-2, the V gene TRBV11-1; 9 bases line up with TRBD1. With 5 bases clipped from V and 6 bases from J, the junction kept 13 bases outside the gene matches. The germline CDR1 and CDR2 sequences are SGHAT and FQDESV (reference sequence). The length of the CDR3 is 16 residues. This chain's CDR3 is CASSPPGTGLANGYTF. The DNA for the CDR3 is TGTGCCAGCAGCCCACCGGGGACAGGGCTCGCCAATGGCTACACCTTC.

This chain connects TRBV5-6 to TRBJ1-1; 11 bases map to TRBD1. The CDR3 covers 16 residues. From germline, CDR1 is SGHDT and CDR2 YYEEEE. The V and J ends lost 4 bases and 4 bases, in that order; junction bases with no gene match: 9. The CDR3 is CASSPNTGTGGTEAFF. In DNA form, the CDR3 reads TGTGCCAGCAGCCCAAATACCGGGACAGGGGGCACTGAAGCTTTCTTT.